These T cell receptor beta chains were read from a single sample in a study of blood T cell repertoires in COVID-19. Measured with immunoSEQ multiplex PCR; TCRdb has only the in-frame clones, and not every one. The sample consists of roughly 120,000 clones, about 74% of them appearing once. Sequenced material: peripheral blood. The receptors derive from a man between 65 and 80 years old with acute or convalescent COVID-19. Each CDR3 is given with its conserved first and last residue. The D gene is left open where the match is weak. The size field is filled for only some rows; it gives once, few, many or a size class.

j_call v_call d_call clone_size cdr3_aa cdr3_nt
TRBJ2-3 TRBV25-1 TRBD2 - CASSEGLAALTDTQYF TGTGCCAGCAGTGAAGGGCTAGCGGCACTCACAGATACGCAGTATTTT
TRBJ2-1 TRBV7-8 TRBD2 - CASSLEGGLAEYYNEQFF TGTGCCAGCAGCTTAGAAGGGGGACTAGCGGAGTATTACAATGAGCAGTTCTTC
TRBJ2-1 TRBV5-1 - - CASSLPGGDNEQFF TGCGCCAGCAGCTTGCCCGGGGGTGACAATGAGCAGTTCTTC
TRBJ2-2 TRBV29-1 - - CSVTRGTQTGELFF TGCAGCGTGACCAGGGGGACTCAGACCGGGGAGCTGTTTTTT
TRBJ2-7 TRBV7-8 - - CASSATAGLEQYF TGTGCCAGCAGCGCCACGGCAGGCCTCGAGCAGTACTTC
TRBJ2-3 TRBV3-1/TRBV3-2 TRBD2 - CASSLQREVNQADTQYF TGTGCCAGCAGCCTTCAGCGGGAGGTTAACCAGGCAGATACGCAGTATTTT
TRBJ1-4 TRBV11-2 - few CASSLLPNEKLFF TGTGCCAGCAGCTTGCTACCTAATGAAAAACTGTTTTTT
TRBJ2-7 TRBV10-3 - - CAISSPQGGYEQYF TGTGCCATCAGTTCACCTCAGGGGGGCTACGAGCAGTACTTC
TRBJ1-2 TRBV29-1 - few CSVEAQYGYTF TGCAGCGTTGAAGCTCAGTATGGCTACACCTTC
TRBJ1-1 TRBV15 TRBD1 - CATSAPGQGRGTEAFF TGTGCCACCAGCGCGCCGGGACAGGGGCGTGGGACTGAAGCTTTCTTT
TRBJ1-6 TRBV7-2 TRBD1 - CASGKGQGGSPLHF TGTGCCAGCGGGAAGGGACAGGGTGGATCACCCCTCCACTTT
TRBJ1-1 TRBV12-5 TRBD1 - CASGSTGTAFF TGTGCTAGTGGATCGACAGGGACAGCTTTCTTT
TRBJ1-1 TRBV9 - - CASSPRVEGWGTEAFF TGTGCCAGCAGCCCCAGAGTGGAGGGCTGGGGGACTGAAGCTTTCTTT
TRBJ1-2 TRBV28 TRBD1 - CASSSLTTGGPGYTF TGTGCCAGCAGTTCCCTGACGACAGGGGGACCTGGCTACACCTTC